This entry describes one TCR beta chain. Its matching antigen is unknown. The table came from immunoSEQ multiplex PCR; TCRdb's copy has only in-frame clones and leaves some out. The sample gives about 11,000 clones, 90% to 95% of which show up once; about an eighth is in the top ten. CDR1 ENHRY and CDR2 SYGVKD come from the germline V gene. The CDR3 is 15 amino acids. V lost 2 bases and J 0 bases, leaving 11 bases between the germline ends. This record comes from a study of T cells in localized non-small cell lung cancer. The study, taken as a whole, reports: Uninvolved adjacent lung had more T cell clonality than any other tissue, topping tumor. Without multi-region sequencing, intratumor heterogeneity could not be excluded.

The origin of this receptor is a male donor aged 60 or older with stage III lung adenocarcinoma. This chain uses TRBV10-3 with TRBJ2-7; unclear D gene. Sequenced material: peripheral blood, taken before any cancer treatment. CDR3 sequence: CAISERVSVSYEQYF. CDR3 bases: TGTGCCATCAGTGAGAGGGTCAGCGTCTCCTACGAGCAGTACTTC.